Shown below are 3 T cell receptor beta chains from a single sample sequenced in a study of cytomegalovirus exposure and HLA in healthy donors. The primer mix had 60 Vbeta and 13 Jbeta primers. The protocol was immunoSEQ multiplex PCR, while the TCRdb copy is restricted to in-frame clones and leaves out a portion. In all, the sample yields about 120,000 clones. The sequencing sample was made of PBMCs. Receptor source: a woman between 40 and 50 years old in good health and CMV-seropositive.

The chain couples TRBV28 to TRBJ2-7; D possibly corresponds to TRBD2 (6 bases). Germline-derived CDR1 and CDR2 are MDHEN and SYDVKM. The CDR3 extends over 14 amino acids. V was clipped by 3 bases and J by 6 bases, with 15 bases between them. The DNA of the CDR3 is TGTGCCAGCAGTTTCTCGGGACTCTCGAGCGAGCAGTACTTC. This encodes CASSFSGLSSEQYF.

The rearrangement uses TRBV5-1 and TRBJ2-7, with TRBD2 matching over 10 bases. The CDR3 contains 14 residues. Germline assignment: CDR1 SGHRS and CDR2 YFSETQ. J was trimmed by 6 bases and V by 2 bases; bases with no gene match: 5. CDR3 protein: CASSFGLAGAEQYF. The CDR3 DNA follows: TGCGCCAGCAGCTTCGGGCTAGCGGGAGCCGAGCAGTACTTC.

The rearrangement uses TRBV18 and TRBJ1-1; perhaps TRBD1 as D (5 bases). The CDR3 consists of 13 residues. Trimming took off 4 bases at V and 1 base at J, with 7 bases between the two ends. From germline, CDR1 is KGHSH and CDR2 LQKENI. In DNA form, the CDR3 reads TGTGCCAGCTCACTAGGACAGAACACTGAAGCTTTCTTT. Translating it yields CASSLGQNTEAFF.